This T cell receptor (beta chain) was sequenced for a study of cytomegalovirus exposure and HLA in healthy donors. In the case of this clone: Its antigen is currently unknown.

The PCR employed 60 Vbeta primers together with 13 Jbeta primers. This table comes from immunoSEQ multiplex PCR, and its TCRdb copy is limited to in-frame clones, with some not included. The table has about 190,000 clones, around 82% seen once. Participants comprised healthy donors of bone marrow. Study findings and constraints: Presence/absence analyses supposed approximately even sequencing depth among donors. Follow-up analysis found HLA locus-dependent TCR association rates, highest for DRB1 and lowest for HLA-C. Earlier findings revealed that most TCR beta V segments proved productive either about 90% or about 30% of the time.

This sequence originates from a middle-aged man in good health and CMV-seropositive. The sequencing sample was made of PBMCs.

In nucleotides, the CDR3 is TGCAGCGGCCGACAGGGGGCGAGTGAGCAGTACTTC. Translation: CSGRQGASEQYF. The V gene is TRBV29-1, the J gene TRBJ2-7, with 10 bases fitting TRBD1. CDR1 is SQVTM, CDR2 ANQGSEA, per germline. Trimming took 7 bases from V and 7 from J; bases not matched to a gene: 7. There are 12 residues in the CDR3.